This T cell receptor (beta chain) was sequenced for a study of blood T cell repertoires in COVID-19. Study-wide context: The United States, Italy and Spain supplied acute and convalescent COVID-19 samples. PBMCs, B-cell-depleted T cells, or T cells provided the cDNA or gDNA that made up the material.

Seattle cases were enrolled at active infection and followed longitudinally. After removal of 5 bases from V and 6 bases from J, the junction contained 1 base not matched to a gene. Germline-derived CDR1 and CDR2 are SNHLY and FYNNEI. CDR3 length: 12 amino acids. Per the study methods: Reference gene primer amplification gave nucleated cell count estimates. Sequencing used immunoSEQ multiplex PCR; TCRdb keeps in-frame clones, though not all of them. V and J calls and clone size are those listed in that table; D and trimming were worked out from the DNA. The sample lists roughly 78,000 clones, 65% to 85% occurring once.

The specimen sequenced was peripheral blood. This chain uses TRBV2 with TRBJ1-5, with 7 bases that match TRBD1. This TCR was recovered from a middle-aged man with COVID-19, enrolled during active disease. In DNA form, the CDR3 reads TGTGCCAGCAGTACAGGGGCTCAGCCCCAGCATTTT. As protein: CASSTGAQPQHF.